This TCR beta chain comes out of a study of vaccination effects on CD4 cells after COVID-19. About the research overall: A median of 72 days separated the second dose and sampling. Overall study results and limits: From healthy vaccinees, only 1 of 255 vaccine-induced clones also reacted to common cold coronaviruses.

Method: immunoSEQ multiplex PCR; TCRdb's copy keeps in-frame clones and lacks some. Here the sample spans about 66,000 clones, more than 60% being singletons. To note about this clone: Its target is unknown.

Researchers isolated CD4+ T cells once approximately 10 days of culture had elapsed. Two doses of either BNT162b2 or mRNA-1273 were given to each participant. Vaccinees lacked prior SARS-CoV-2 infection and tested negative for nucleocapsid antibodies. Half-medium exchanges with IL-2 medium took place on days 3 and 7. The CDR3 contains 12 residues. Trimming stripped 1 base from V and 5 bases from J, with 5 bases between. Germline CDR1 and CDR2: MGHRA and YSYEKL. Sequencing used CD4+ T cells from PBMCs cultured without peptide, obtained after COVID-19 vaccination. The chain is built from TRBV4-1 and TRBJ2-5; D remains unclear. The TCR originated in a human donor who received a COVID-19 vaccine. CDR3 coding DNA: TGCGCCAGCAGCCAAGTCCGGGAGACCCAGTACTTC. Its protein product is CASSQVRETQYF.